The 10 T cell receptor beta chains given below trace back to one sample, sequenced in a study of blood T cell repertoires in COVID-19. Sequenced by immunoSEQ multiplex PCR; TCRdb stores in-frame clones only, minus some. The sample carries fewer than 450,000 clones, 88% recorded once. Sample: PBMCs or T cells enriched from blood (not recorded which). The source is a woman aged 40 to 49 with acute COVID-19.

The genes are TRBV5-6 and TRBJ1-4, with 9 bases matching TRBD1. Germline V gene sequence: CDR1 SGHDT, CDR2 YYEEEE. CDR3 length: 15 residues. The trim removed 4 bases at V and 5 bases at J, leaving 6 bases unmatched. This chain's CDR3 is CASSTAGTGNEKLFF. The CDR3 DNA reads TGTGCCAGCAGCACGGCCGGGACAGGGAATGAAAAACTGTTTTTT.

This chain uses TRBV5-6 with TRBJ1-5; D not certain. The V end lost 0 bases, the J end lost 4 bases, and 8 bases lay between the germline ends. Looked up from germline, CDR1 is SGHDT and CDR2 is YYEEEE. The CDR3 has 14 residues. The CDR3 spells CASSLGSYNQPQHF. CDR3 nucleotide sequence: TGTGCCAGCAGCTTGGGTTCGTATAATCAGCCCCAGCATTTT. The variable domain in full, completed from reference TRBV5-6 and TRBJ1-5, reads DAGVTQSPTHLIKTRGQQVTLRCSPKSGHDTVSWYQQALGQGPQFIFQYYEEEERQRGNFPDRFSGHQFPNYSSELNVNALLLGDSALYLCASSLGSYNQPQHFGDGTRLSIL.

The V and J genes are TRBV5-4 and TRBJ1-1; D possibly corresponds to TRBD1 (6 bases). Germline V gene lookup returns CDR1 SGHNT and CDR2 YYREEE (reference sequence). The length of the CDR3 is 15 residues. Trimming left V 4 bases short and J 4 bases short, with 17 bases between. This CDR3 reads CASSGLGARPTEAFF. The CDR3 DNA reads as TGTGCCAGCAGCGGGTTGGGGGCCCGGCCCACTGAAGCTTTCTTT.

V and J are TRBV24-1 and TRBJ2-2; 7 bases agree with TRBD1. CDR1 is KGHDR, CDR2 SFDVKD, per germline. V shed 6 bases and J 8 bases; nucleotides not matched to a gene: 8. The CDR3 is 14 amino acids. CDR3 nucleotides: TGTGCCACCAGTAGTATAACAGGGGCGGGGGAGCTGTTTTTT. Its translation: CATSSITGAGELFF.

The chain carries TRBV4-1 and TRBJ1-1; weak D call: TRBD1 (5 bases). Trimming cost V 4 bases and J 1 base, with 13 bases left between them. The CDR3 is made up of 15 amino acids. Per the germline V gene, CDR1 is MGHRA and CDR2 is YSYEKL. CDR3 in amino acids: CASSPGPGPNTEAFF. The CDR3 DNA reads TGCGCCAGCAGCCCGGGTCCAGGGCCGAACACTGAAGCTTTCTTT.

This clone came up once. V is TRBV24-1 and J is TRBJ2-2; 7 positions match TRBD2. This CDR3 spans 17 amino acids. Trimming at V came to 4 bases and at J to 1 base, leaving 8 bases not matched to a gene. From germline, CDR1 is KGHDR and CDR2 SFDVKD. In DNA form, the CDR3 reads TGTGCCACCAGTGACTCCCAGACTAGCCAGAACACCGGGGAGCTGTTTTTT. It codes for CATSDSQTSQNTGELFF.

The V call is TRBV4-1, the J call TRBJ1-1; D may be TRBD1 (6 bases). CDR3 length: 18 residues. Germline values: CDR1 MGHRA, CDR2 YSYEKL. Deletions cut 4 bases from V and 0 bases from J, with 21 bases between. The CDR3 coding sequence is TGCGCCAGCAGCCGTCTTCCCCGGGACATTGGGATGAACACTGAAGCTTTCTTT. This gives the protein CASSRLPRDIGMNTEAFF.

This chain connects TRBV7-8 to TRBJ2-7; D is perhaps TRBD1 (5 bases). Trimming stripped 6 bases from V and 3 bases from J, with 9 bases between. Germline V gene sequence: CDR1 SGHVS, CDR2 FQNEAQ. The CDR3 consists of 12 residues. In DNA, the CDR3 is TGTGCCAGCAGGTCTACAGGCTACGAGCAGTACTTC. Protein: CASRSTGYEQYF.

The chain couples TRBV12-3 or TRBV12-4 to TRBJ1-2, with a weak D call TRBD1 (6 bases). The V end lost 5 bases, the J end lost 7 bases, and 14 bases lay between the germline ends. The CDR3 loop spans 13 amino acids. The CDR3 loop reads CASSPIAGVGYTF. In DNA form, the CDR3 reads TGTGCCAGCAGTCCAATCGCAGGGGTTGGCTACACCTTC.

The genes are TRBV19 and TRBJ1-2; D may be TRBD1 (6 bases). V was shortened by 5 bases and J by 1 base, with 14 bases between the two germline ends. The CDR3 extends over 15 amino acids. The germline V gene has CDR1 LNHDA and CDR2 SQIVND (reference sequence). Written as DNA, the CDR3 is TGTGCCAGTAGTCCCCCGGACAGACGTAACTATGGCTACACCTTC. Amino acid sequence: CASSPPDRRNYGYTF.